This T cell receptor (beta chain) appears in the sequencing data of a study of OX40 agonist ivuxolimab in advanced cancers. About the study: The group had a mean age of about 60 years, ranged from 23 to 79, and was roughly 83% male. Eligibility rules accepted prior anti-PD-1, anti-PD-L1 or anti-CTLA-4 therapy, and 40% had some.

As regards this clone: Its antigen is not identified.

Whole-study results and caveats: Compared with others, partial responders at 0.1-3.0 mg/kg displayed clonal expansion among the lowest.

J was trimmed by 5 bases and V by 9 bases; bases with no gene match: 7. Per the germline V gene, CDR1 is SNHLY and CDR2 is FYNNEI. This CDR3 contains 15 residues. Here immunoSEQ multiplex PCR was the method, and the copy in TCRdb shows in-frame clones only, minus some. Of 60,000 or so clones listed, around 84% are singletons. The input for sequencing was CD4+ or CD8+ T cells sorted from blood, taken in a trial of the OX40 agonist ivuxolimab. The receptor's source is an adult with an advanced solid tumor such as melanoma, head and neck, liver or kidney cancer. The V and J genes are TRBV2 and TRBJ1-4, with 12 bases identical to TRBD1. The CDR3 is CARGTGGAGNEKLFF. CDR3 in DNA: TGTGCCAGGGGGACAGGGGGCGCTGGCAATGAAAAACTGTTTTTT.